Shown below are 10 T cell receptor beta chains from a single sample sequenced in a study of OX40 agonist ivuxolimab in advanced cancers. To prepare the library, the immunoSEQ multiplex PCR assay was applied. Here the immuneACCESS table is served through TCRdb, limited to in-frame sequences with V and J called. Missing clones are a known gap in these copies; in checked studies unresolved V genes cover under half, and the rest lacks a known reason. The sample table shows tens of thousands of clones, and about 90% are seen once. The ten largest clones capture around 4% of the sample. Here the sequenced sample was CD4+ or CD8+ T cells sorted from blood, taken in a trial of the OX40 agonist ivuxolimab. The origin of the receptors is an adult with an advanced solid tumor such as melanoma, head and neck, liver or kidney cancer.

The rearrangement joins TRBV6-4 to TRBJ2-3; the match to TRBD2 covers 8 bases. J lost 0 bases, V lost 3 bases, and 2 bases had no gene match. This CDR3 is built from 15 residues. Per germline, CDR1 MRHNA and CDR2 SNTAGT. The CDR3 is CASSEAGESTDTQYF. The DNA for the CDR3 is TGTGCCAGCAGTGAAGCGGGGGAAAGCACAGATACGCAGTATTTT.

The V and J genes are TRBV12-5 and TRBJ1-2; no firm D call. V shed 7 bases and J shed 0 bases, with 9 bases lying between them. This CDR3 region has 13 residues. Germline V CDR1 and CDR2: LGHNT, FRNRAP. CDR3 DNA: TGTGCTAGTGCGGTAGGGACTAACTATGGCTACACCTTC. Residues: CASAVGTNYGYTF.

V gene TRBV28 combines with J gene TRBJ2-7; 10 bases match TRBD2. There are 15 residues in the CDR3. Germline trimming cut 7 bases from V and 3 bases from J; bases unmatched to any gene: 9. Germline values: CDR1 MDHEN, CDR2 SYDVKM. CDR3: CASNPAGTSDYEQYF. The CDR3, as DNA: TGTGCCAGCAACCCCGCTGGGACTAGCGACTACGAGCAGTACTTC.

The gene calls are TRBV27 and TRBJ1-1; D is unclear. Trimming left V 8 bases short and J 3 bases short, with 10 bases between. The length of the CDR3 is 12 residues. CDR1 and CDR2 (germline): MNHEY, SMNVEV (reference sequence). The CDR3 DNA follows: TGTGCCAGCCGGACGGGGTACACTGAAGCTTTCTTT. Translation gives CASRTGYTEAFF.

This rearrangement joins TRBV30 to TRBJ1-1; weak D call: TRBD1 (5 bases). The V gene lost 0 bases and the J gene lost 2 bases, with 10 bases spanning the gap. Germline loops: CDR1 GTSNPN, CDR2 SVGIG (reference sequence). This CDR3 has 14 amino acids. CDR3 amino acids: CAWSVFDRNTEAFF. CDR3 nucleotide sequence: TGTGCCTGGAGTGTGTTCGACAGAAACACTGAAGCTTTCTTT.

The chain couples TRBV5-5 to TRBJ2-7; D is unclear. Germline CDR1 SGHKS, CDR2 YYEKEE (reference sequence). There are 14 residues in the CDR3. Between the trimmed V and J ends, which lost 0 bases and 0 bases, there was a span of 7 bases. CDR3 in amino acids: CASSLDVSSYEQYF. The DNA for the CDR3 is TGTGCCAGCAGCTTGGATGTCAGCTCCTACGAGCAGTACTTC.

The chain has TRBV2 and TRBJ2-7; TRBD1 might be the D (5 bases). Germline CDR1 SNHLY, CDR2 FYNNEI. The CDR3 is 13 residues long. Trimming shortened V by 8 bases and J by 3 bases, and 14 bases separated the two germline ends. CDR3: CASSSRVNYEQYF. The CDR3 nucleotides read TGTGCCAGCTCAAGCAGGGTCAACTACGAGCAGTACTTC.

The chain links TRBV7-2 to TRBJ2-3, with D tentatively TRBD2 (5 bases). This CDR3 spans 15 amino acids. V lost 4 bases and J 0 bases, leaving 11 bases between the germline ends. CDR1 SGHTA and CDR2 FQGNSA come from the germline V gene. The CDR3 loop reads CASSSGWSSTDTQYF. Here the CDR3 DNA reads TGTGCCAGCAGCTCGGGATGGTCTAGCACAGATACGCAGTATTTT.

The rearrangement uses TRBV11-2 and TRBJ2-1; TRBD1 is a possible D gene (5 bases). The germline V gene encodes CDR1 SGHAT and CDR2 FQNNGV. V lost 1 base, J lost 0 bases, and 7 bases lay in between. This CDR3 has 15 residues. This CDR3 is CASSLGQRSYNEQFF. The CDR3 DNA reads as TGTGCCAGCAGCTTAGGACAGCGCTCCTACAATGAGCAGTTCTTC.

This clone was seen a few times. The rearrangement uses TRBV7-9 and TRBJ1-1, with D perhaps TRBD1 (6 bases). V was cut by 5 bases and J by 6 bases, with 10 bases left in between. CDR3 length equals 12 residues. Germline assignment: CDR1 SEHNR and CDR2 FQNEAQ (reference sequence). The chain's CDR3 is CASSLGQAEAFF. CDR3 DNA sequence: TGTGCCAGCAGCCTGGGACAAGCTGAAGCTTTCTTT. Full variable domain (missing parts from reference TRBV7-9 and TRBJ1-1): DTGVSQNPRHKITKRGQNVTFRCDPISEHNRLYWYRQTLGQGPEFLTYFQNEAQLEKSRLLSDRFSAERPKGSFSTLEIQRTEQGDSAMYLCASSLGQAEAFFGQGTRLTVV.